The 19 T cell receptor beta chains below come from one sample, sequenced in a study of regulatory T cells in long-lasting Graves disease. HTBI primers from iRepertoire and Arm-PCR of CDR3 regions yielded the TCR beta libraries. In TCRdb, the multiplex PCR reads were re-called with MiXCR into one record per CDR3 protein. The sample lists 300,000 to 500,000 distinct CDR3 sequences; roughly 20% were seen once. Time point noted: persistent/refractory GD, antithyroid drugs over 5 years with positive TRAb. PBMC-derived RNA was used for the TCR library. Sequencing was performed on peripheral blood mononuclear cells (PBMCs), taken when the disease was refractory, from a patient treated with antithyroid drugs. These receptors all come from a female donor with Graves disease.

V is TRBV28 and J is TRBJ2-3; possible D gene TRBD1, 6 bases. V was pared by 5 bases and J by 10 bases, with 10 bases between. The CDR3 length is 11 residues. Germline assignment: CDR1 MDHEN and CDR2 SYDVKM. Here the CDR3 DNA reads TGTGCCAGCAGTCAACAGGGCCCGCAGTATTTT. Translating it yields CASSQQGPQYF. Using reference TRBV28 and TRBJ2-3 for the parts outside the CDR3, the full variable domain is DVKVTQSSRYLVKRTGEKVFLECVQDMDHENMFWYRQDPGLGLRLIYFSYDVKMKEKGDIPEGYSVSREKKERFSLILESASTNQTSMYLCASSQQGPQYFGPGTRLTVL.

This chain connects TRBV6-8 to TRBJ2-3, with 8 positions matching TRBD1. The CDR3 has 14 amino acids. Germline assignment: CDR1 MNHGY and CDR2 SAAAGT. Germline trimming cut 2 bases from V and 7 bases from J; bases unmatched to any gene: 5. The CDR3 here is CASSYEQGAYTQYF. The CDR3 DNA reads TGTGCCAGCAGTTACGAGCAGGGGGCTTATACGCAGTATTTT.

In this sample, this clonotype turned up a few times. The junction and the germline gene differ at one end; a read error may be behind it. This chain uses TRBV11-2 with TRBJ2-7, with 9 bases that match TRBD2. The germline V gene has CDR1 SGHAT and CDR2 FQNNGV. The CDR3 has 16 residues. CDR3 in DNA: TGTGCCAGCAGCTTTTCTAGCGGGGACCTCTCCTGCGAGCAGTACTTC. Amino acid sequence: CASSFSSGDLSCEQYF.

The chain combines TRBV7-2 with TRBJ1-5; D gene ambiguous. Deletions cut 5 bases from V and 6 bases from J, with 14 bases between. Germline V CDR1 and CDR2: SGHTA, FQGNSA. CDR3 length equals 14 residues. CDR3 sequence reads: CASSAGVWGQPQHF. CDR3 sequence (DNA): TGTGCCAGCAGCGCAGGTGTGTGGGGTCAGCCCCAGCATTTT.

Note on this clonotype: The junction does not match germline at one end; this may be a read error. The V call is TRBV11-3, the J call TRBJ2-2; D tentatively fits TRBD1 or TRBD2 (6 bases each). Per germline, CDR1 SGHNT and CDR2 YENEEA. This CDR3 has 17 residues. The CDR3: CAGSRFLGGSRTGELFF. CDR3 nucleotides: TGTGCCGGCAGCCGGTTCTTGGGGGGCAGTAGGACCGGGGAGCTGTTTTTT.

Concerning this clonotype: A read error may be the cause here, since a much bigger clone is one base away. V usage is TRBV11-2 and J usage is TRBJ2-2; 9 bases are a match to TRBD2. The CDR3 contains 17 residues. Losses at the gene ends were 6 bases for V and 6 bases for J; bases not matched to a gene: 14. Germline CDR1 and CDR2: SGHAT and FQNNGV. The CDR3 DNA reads TGTGCCAGCAGATCCGGACTAGCGAGAGGGCCTGCCGGGGAGCTGTTTTTT. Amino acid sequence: CASRSGLARGPAGELFF.

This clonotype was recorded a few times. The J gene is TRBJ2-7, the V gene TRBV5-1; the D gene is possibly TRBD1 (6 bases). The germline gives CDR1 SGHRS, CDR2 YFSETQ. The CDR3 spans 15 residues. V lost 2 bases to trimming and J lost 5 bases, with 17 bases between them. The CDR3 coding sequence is TGCGCCAGCAGCTTAGGATTTTCAGGGGCCCACGAGCAGTACTTC. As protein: CASSLGFSGAHEQYF.

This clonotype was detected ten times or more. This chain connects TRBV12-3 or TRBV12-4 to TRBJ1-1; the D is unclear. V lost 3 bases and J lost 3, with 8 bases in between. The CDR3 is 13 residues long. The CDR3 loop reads CASSLNIYTEAFF. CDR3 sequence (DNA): TGTGCCAGCAGTTTGAACATATACACTGAAGCTTTCTTT.

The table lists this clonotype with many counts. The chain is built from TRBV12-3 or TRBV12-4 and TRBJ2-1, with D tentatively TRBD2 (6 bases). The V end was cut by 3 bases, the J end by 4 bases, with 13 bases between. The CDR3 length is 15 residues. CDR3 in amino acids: CASSLGSGLYNEQFF. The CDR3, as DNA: TGTGCCAGCAGTTTGGGTAGCGGTTTGTACAATGAGCAGTTCTTC.

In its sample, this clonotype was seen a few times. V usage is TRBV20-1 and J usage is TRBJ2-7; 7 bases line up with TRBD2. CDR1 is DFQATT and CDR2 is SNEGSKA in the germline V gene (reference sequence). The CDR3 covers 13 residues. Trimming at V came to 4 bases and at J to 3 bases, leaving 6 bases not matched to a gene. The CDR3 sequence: CSAKLSGNYEQYF. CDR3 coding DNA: TGCAGTGCTAAGCTCAGCGGGAACTACGAGCAGTACTTC.

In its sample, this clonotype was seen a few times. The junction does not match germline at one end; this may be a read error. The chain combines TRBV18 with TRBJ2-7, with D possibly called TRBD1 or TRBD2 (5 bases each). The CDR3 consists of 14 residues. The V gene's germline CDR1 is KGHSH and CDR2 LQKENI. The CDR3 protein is CASSPRRGPYEQHF. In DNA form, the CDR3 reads TGTGCCAGCTCACCACGACGGGGACCCTACGAGCAGCACTTC.

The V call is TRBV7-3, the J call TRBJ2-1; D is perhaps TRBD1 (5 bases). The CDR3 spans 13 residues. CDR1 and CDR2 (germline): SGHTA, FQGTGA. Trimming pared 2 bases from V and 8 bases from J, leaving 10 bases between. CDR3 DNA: TGTGCCAGCAGCTTAGGGGCATCCTATGAGCAGTTCTTC. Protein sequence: CASSLGASYEQFF.

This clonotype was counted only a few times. CDR3 loop: CASSLTQGMHNEQFF. In DNA, the CDR3 is TGTGCCAGCAGCTTGACACAGGGTATGCACAATGAGCAGTTCTTC. The chain is built from TRBV11-1 and TRBJ2-1, with D perhaps matching TRBD1 (6 bases). V was shortened by 3 bases and J by 5 bases, with 14 bases between the two germline ends. Germline loops: CDR1 SGHAT, CDR2 FQDESV (reference sequence). The length of the CDR3 is 15 residues.

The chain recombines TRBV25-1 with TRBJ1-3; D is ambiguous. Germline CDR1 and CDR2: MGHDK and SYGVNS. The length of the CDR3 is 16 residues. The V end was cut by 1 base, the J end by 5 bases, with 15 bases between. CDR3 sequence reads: CASSESSEGRRNTIYF. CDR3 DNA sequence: TGTGCCAGCAGTGAATCCTCCGAGGGTCGCAGAAACACCATATATTTT.

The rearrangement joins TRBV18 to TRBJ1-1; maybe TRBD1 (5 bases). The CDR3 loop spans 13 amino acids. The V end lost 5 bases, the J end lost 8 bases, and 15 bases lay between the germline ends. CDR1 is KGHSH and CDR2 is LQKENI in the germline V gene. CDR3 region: CASSATGTKEAFF. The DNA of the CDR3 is TGTGCCAGCTCAGCAACCGGGACGAAGGAAGCTTTCTTT.

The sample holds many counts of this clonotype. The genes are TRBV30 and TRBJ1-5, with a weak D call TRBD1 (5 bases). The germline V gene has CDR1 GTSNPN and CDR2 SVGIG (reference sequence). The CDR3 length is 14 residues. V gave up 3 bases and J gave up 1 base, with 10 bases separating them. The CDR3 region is CAWSPDISNQPQHF. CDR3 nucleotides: TGTGCCTGGAGCCCGGACATAAGCAATCAGCCCCAGCATTTT.

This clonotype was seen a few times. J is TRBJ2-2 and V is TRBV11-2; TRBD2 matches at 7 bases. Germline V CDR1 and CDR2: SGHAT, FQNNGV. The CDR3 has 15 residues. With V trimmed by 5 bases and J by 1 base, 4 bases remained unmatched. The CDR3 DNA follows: TGTGCCAGCAGCCCGCAGCGGGAGAACACCGGGGAGCTGTTTTTT. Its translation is CASSPQRENTGELFF.

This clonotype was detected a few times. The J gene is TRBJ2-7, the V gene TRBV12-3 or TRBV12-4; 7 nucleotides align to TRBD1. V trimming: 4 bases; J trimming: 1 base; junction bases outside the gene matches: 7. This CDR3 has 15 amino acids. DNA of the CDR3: TGTGCCAGCAGTTGGACAGGTAGAACTTCCTACGAGCAGTACTTC. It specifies CASSWTGRTSYEQYF.

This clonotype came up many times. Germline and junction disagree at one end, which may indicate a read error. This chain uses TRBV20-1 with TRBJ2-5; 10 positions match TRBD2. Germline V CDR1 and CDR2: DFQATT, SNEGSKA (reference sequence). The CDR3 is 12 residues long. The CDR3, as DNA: TGCAGTGCTAGAGCTACTAGCGGGATCCTTCTCTTC. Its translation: CSARATSGILLF.